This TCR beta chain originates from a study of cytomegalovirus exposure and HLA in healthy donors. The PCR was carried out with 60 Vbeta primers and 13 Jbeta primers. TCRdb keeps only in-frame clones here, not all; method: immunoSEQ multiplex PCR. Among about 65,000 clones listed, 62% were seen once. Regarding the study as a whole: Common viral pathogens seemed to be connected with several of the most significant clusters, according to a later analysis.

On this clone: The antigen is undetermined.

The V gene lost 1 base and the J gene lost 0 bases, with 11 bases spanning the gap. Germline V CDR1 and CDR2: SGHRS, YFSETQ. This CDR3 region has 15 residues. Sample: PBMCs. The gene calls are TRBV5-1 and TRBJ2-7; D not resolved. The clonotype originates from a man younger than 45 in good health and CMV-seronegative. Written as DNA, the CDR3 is TGCGCCAGCAGCTTGTATGGGCACCGCTCCTACGAGCAGTACTTC. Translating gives CASSLYGHRSYEQYF.